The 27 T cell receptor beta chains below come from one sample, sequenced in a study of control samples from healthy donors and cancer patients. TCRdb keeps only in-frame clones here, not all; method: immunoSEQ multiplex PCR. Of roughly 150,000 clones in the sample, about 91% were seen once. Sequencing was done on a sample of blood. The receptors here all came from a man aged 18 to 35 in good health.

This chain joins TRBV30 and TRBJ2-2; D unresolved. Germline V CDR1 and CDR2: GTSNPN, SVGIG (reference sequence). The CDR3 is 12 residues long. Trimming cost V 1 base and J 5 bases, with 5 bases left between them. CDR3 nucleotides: TGTGCCTGGAGTGCCGGGACCGGGGAGCTGTTTTTT. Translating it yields CAWSAGTGELFF.

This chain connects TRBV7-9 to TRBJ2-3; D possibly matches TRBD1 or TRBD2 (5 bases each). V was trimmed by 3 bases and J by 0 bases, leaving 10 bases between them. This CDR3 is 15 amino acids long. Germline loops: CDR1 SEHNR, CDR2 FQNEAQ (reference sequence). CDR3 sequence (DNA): TGTGCCAGCAGCTTGGGGGAGACGAGCACAGATACGCAGTATTTT. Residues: CASSLGETSTDTQYF.

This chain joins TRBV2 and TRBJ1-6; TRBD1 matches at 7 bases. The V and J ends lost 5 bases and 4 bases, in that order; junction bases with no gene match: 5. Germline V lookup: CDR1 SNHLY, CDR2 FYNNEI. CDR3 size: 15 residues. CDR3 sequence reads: CASSRQGQYNSPLHF. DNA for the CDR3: TGTGCCAGCAGTCGGCAGGGACAGTATAATTCACCCCTCCACTTT.

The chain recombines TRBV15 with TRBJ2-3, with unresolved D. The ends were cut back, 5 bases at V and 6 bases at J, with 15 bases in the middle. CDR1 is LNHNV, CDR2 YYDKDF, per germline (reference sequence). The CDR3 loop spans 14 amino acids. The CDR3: CATSFRRVSDTQYF. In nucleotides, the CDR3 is TGTGCCACCAGCTTTCGCCGCGTCTCCGATACGCAGTATTTT.

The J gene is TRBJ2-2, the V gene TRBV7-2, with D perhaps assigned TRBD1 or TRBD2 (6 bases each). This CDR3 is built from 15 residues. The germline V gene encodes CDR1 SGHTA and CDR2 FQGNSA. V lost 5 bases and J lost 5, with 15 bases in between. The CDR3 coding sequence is TGTGCCAGCAGCCGCCCGGGGGCCGGTACCGGGGAGCTGTTTTTT. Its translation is CASSRPGAGTGELFF.

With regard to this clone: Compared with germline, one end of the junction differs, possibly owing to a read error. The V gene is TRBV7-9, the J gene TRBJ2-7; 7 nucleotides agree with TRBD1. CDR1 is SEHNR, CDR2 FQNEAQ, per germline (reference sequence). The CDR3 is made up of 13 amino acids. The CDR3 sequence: CASSLGQAYDQYF. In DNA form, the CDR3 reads TGTGCCAGCAGCCTCGGACAGGCCTACGACCAGTACTTC.

CDR3 coding DNA: TGTGCCAGCAGTTCCAGGACAGGGGAAAGGGTTCAGTACTTC. Translated: CASSSRTGERVQYF. The chain employs TRBV28 and TRBJ2-4, with TRBD1 identical over 9 bases. The CDR3 has 14 residues. V dropped 4 bases and J dropped 11; count of bases not matched to a gene: 9. The germline V gene has CDR1 MDHEN and CDR2 SYDVKM.

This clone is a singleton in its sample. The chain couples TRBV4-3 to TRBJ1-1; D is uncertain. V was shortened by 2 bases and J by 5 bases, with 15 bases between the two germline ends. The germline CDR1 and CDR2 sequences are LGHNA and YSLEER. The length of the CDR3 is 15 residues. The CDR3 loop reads CASSQSHGVGTEAFF. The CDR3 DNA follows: TGCGCCAGCAGCCAATCGCATGGGGTGGGGACTGAAGCTTTCTTT.

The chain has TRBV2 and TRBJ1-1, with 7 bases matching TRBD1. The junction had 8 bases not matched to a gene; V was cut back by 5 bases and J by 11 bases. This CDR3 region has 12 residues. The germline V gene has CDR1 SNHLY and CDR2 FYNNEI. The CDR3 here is CASSRQGPPAFF. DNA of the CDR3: TGTGCCAGCAGTAGACAGGGACCCCCGGCTTTCTTT.

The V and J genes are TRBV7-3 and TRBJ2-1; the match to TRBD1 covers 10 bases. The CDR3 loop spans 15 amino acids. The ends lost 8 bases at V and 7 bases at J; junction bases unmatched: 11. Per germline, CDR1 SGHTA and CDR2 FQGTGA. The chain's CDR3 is CASGKAGTGANEQFF. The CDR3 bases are TGTGCCAGCGGGAAAGCCGGGACAGGGGCAAATGAGCAGTTCTTC.

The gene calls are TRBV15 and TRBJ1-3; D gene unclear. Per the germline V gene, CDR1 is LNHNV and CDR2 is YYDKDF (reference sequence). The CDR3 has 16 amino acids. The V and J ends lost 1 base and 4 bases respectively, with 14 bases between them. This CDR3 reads CATSRVGGFRGNTIYF. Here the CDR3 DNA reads TGTGCCACCAGCAGAGTCGGAGGGTTTAGAGGAAACACCATATATTTT.

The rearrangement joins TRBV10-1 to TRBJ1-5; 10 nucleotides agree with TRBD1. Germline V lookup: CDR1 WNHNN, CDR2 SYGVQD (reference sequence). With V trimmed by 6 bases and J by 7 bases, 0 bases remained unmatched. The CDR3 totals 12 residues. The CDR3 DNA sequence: TGCGCCAGCAGGACAGGGGGCCAGCCCCAGCATTTT. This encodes CASRTGGQPQHF.

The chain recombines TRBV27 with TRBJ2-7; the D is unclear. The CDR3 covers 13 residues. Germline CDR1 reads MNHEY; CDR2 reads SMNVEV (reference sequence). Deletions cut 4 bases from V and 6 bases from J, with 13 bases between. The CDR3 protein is CASSSLGSGEQYF. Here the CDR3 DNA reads TGTGCCAGCAGTTCCCTCGGGTCGGGCGAGCAGTACTTC.

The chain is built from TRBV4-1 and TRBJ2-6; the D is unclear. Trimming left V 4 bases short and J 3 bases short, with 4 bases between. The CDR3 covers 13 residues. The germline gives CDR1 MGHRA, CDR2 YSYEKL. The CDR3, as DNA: TGCGCCAGCAGCCCAGTTGGGGCCAACGTCCTGACTTTC. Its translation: CASSPVGANVLTF.

The CDR3 reads CASSQLYTGGRYEQYF. The CDR3 region has the DNA TGCGCCAGCAGCCAACTTTATACGGGGGGGCGGTACGAGCAGTACTTC. V is TRBV4-1 and J is TRBJ2-7, with 8 bases aligning to TRBD2. After removal of 2 bases from V and 4 bases from J, the junction contained 10 bases not matched to a gene. The CDR3 spans 16 residues. The germline gives CDR1 MGHRA, CDR2 YSYEKL.

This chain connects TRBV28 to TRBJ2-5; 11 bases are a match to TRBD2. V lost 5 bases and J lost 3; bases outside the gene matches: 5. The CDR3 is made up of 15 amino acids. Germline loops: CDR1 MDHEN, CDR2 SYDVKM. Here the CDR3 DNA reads TGTGCCAGCAGTCCCTCACTAGCGGGGGAAGAGACCCAGTACTTC. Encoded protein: CASSPSLAGEETQYF.

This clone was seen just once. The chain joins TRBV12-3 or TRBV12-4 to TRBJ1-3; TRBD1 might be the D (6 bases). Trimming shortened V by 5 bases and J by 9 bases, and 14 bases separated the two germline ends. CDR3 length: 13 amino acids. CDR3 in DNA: TGTGCCAGCAGTGCGGACAGTGTAACCACCATATATTTT. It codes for CASSADSVTTIYF.

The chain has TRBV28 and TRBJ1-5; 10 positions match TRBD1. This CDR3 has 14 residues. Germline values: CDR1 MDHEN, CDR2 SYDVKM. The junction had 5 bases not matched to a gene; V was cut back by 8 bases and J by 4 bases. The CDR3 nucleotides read TGTGCCAGCTCGACAGGGGGCGGTAATCAGCCCCAGCATTTT. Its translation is CASSTGGGNQPQHF. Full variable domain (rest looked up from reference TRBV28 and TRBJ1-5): DVKVTQSSRYLVKRTGEKVFLECVQDMDHENMFWYRQDPGLGLRLIYFSYDVKMKEKGDIPEGYSVSREKKERFSLILESASTNQTSMYLCASSTGGGNQPQHFGDGTRLSIL.

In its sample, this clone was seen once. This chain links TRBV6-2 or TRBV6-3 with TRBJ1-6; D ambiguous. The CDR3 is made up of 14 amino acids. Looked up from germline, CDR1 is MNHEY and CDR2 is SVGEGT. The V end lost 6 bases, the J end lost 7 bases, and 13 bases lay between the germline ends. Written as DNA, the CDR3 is TGTGCCAGCAGCCCCCGACCGCTGAATTCACCCCTCCACTTT. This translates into CASSPRPLNSPLHF.

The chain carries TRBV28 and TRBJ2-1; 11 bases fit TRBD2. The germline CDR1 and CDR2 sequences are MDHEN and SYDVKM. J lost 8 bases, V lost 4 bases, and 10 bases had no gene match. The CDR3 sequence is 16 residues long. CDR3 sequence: CASSSNSGGALDEQFF. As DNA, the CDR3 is TGTGCCAGCAGTTCGAATAGCGGGGGGGCATTGGATGAGCAGTTCTTC.

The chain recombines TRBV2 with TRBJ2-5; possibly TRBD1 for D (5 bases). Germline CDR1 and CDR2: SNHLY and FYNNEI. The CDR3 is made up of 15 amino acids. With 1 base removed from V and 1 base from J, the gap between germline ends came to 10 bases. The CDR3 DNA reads TGTGCCAGCAGTGAAGACGTGGGGCTCCAAGAGACCCAGTACTTC. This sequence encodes CASSEDVGLQETQYF. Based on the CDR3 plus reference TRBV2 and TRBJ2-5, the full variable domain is EPEVTQTPSHQVTQMGQEVILRCVPISNHLYFYWYRQILGQKVEFLVSFYNNEISEKSEIFDDQFSVERPDGSNFTLKIRSTKLEDSAMYFCASSEDVGLQETQYFGPGTRLLVL.

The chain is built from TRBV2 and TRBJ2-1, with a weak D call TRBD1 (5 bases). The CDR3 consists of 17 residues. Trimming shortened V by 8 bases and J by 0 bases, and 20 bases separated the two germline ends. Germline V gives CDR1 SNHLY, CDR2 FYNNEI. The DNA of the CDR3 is TGTGCCAGCGTCCCCCTCCAACGACAGCCCTCCTACAATGAGCAGTTCTTC. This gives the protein CASVPLQRQPSYNEQFF.

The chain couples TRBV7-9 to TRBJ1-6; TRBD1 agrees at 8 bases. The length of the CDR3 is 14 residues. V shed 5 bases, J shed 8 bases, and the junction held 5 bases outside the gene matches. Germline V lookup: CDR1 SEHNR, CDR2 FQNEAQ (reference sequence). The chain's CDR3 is CASSDGQGDSPLHF. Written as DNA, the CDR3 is TGTGCCAGCAGCGACGGACAGGGAGATTCACCCCTCCACTTT.

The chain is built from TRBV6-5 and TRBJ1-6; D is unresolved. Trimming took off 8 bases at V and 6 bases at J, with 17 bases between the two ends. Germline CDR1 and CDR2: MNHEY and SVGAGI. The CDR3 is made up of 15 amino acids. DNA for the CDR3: TGTGCCAGCTGCGACATCTCCCCGGGTAATTCACCCCTCCACTTT. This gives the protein CASCDISPGNSPLHF.

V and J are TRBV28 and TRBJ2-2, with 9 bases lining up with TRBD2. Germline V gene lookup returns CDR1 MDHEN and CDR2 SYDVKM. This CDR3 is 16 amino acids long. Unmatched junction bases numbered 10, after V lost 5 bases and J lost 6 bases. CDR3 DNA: TGTGCCAGCAGTGGTCCGGGACTAGCCCGGGCCGGGGAGCTGTTTTTT. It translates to CASSGPGLARAGELFF.

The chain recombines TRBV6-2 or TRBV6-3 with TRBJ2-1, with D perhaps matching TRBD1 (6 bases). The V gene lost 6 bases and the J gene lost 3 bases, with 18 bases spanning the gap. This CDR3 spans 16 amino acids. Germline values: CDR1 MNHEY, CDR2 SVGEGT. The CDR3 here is CASSNTGTPLYNEQFF. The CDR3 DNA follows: TGTGCCAGCAGCAACACAGGGACACCTCTCTACAATGAGCAGTTCTTC.

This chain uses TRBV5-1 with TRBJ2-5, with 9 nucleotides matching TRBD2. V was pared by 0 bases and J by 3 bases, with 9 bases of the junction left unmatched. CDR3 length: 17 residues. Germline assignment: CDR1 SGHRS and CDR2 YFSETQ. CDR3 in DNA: TGCGCCAGCAGCTTGGCCGAGGGCGGGGGGGTCAAAGAGACCCAGTACTTC. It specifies CASSLAEGGGVKETQYF.